This T cell receptor beta chain was observed in a study of blood T cell repertoires in COVID-19. The overall study: Spain, Italy and the United States supplied samples that represented acute and convalescent COVID-19. T cells, B-cell-depleted T cells, or PBMCs supplied cDNA or gDNA.

Original data processing: Amplification of reference gene primers provided the estimated nucleated cell counts. The assay was immunoSEQ multiplex PCR, and TCRdb's table has in-frame clones only and misses some. Clone size and V and J calls were adopted from that table, with D and trimming inferred from the DNA. The sample includes 130,000 to 150,000 clones, approximately 80% of them seen just once. The sequenced material came from peripheral blood. The source of this sequence is a human donor in a cohort sampled during active COVID-19.

CDR3 sequence (DNA): TGTGCCAGCAGTTACGCCCGACAGGGCGGGAATGAAAAACTGTTTTTT. It is translated as CASSYARQGGNEKLFF. V gene TRBV6-5 combines with J gene TRBJ1-4, with TRBD1 matching 7 bases. CDR3 length: 16 residues. The germline V gene encodes CDR1 MNHEY and CDR2 SVGAGI. Unmatched junction bases numbered 8, after V lost 2 bases and J lost 5 bases.